This T cell receptor beta chain was profiled in a study of T cell repertoires in cytomegalovirus infection. The CDR3 extends over 15 amino acids. Germline loops: CDR1 MRHNA, CDR2 SNTAGT. Trimming left V 7 bases short and J 1 base short, with 16 bases between. A word on this clonotype: Its target is unknown.

From the reads, TCRdb called clonotypes with MiXCR, one entry per CDR3 protein. The sample comprises around 750,000 distinct CDR3 sequences, approximately 30% of which are singletons, and around 12% rests with the top ten. The chain combines TRBV6-4 with TRBJ1-1, with D uncertain. This clonotype originated in a human donor in good health (CMV status not recorded). Some clones in this sample may be carry-over from other donors' samples. The sample consisted of cultured CD8+ T cells from PBMCs, taken from culture after CMV antigen stimulation. The CDR3 loop reads CASNPAERENTEAFF. CDR3 DNA sequence: TGTGCCAGCAACCCCGCGGAGAGGGAGAACACTGAAGCTTTCTTT.